A selection of T cell receptor beta chains follows, all from one sample in a study of blood T cell repertoires in COVID-19. Generated by immunoSEQ multiplex PCR, the TCRdb table keeps only in-frame clones and is missing some. Of hundreds of thousands of clones listed, roughly 85% are singletons. The sequencing input was peripheral blood. Receptors were obtained from a woman in her twenties or thirties with active or convalescent COVID-19. Each CDR3 is given with its conserved first and last residue. A D gene is named only where the DNA matches it firmly. Size values are once, few and many counts, or a class for expanded clones, and some rows have none.

length	V	J	size	D	CDR3	DNA
19	TRBV10-1	TRBJ2-1	once	TRBD2	CASSADQELAGGPYNEQFF	TGCGCCAGCAGCGCCGACCAGGAACTAGCGGGGGGGCCCTACAATGAGCAGTTCTTC
16	TRBV15	TRBJ2-1	-	TRBD2	CATSRGLAGRGNEQFF	TGTGCCACCAGCAGAGGACTAGCGGGAAGAGGCAATGAGCAGTTCTTC
12	TRBV6-5	TRBJ2-7	once	-	CASSYSRGEQYF	TGTGCCAGCAGTTACTCGCGGGGCGAGCAGTACTTC
16	TRBV11-2	TRBJ1-4	-	-	CASSLAGAGTNEKLFF	TGTGCCAGCAGCTTAGCAGGGGCAGGTACTAATGAAAAACTGTTTTTT
14	TRBV7-9	TRBJ1-4	-	-	CASSLAVGNEKLFF	TGTGCCAGCAGCTTAGCAGTCGGGAATGAAAAACTGTTTTTT
12	TRBV5-6	TRBJ1-1	-	-	CASSLSYTEAFF	TGTGCCAGCAGCTTGTCTTACACTGAAGCTTTCTTT
17	TRBV19	TRBJ2-3	-	TRBD1	CASKANRGLPFTDTQYF	TGTGCCAGCAAAGCGAACAGGGGTCTCCCGTTCACAGATACGCAGTATTTT
13	TRBV10-3	TRBJ2-2	-	TRBD2	CAAERGGTGELFF	TGTGCCGCCGAGCGGGGCGGAACCGGGGAGCTGTTTTTT
14	TRBV11-2	TRBJ2-7	-	-	CASSLGASDYEQYF	TGTGCCAGCAGCTTAGGCGCTAGCGACTACGAGCAGTACTTC
15	TRBV10-3	TRBJ2-2	-	TRBD1	CAILTTGAGTGELFF	TGTGCCATACTAACCACAGGGGCTGGGACCGGGGAGCTGTTTTTT
18	TRBV11-2	TRBJ2-7	-	-	CASSLDHFRTEPPYEQYF	TGTGCCAGCAGCTTAGATCATTTCCGCACTGAGCCCCCGTACGAGCAGTACTTC
15	TRBV5-4	TRBJ1-4	-	-	CASSLDPGVNEKLFF	TGTGCCAGCAGCTTGGACCCAGGGGTTAATGAAAAACTGTTTTTT
15	TRBV5-8	TRBJ2-3	-	TRBD2	CASSLRLAVTDTQYF	TGTGCCAGCAGCTTACGACTAGCGGTGACAGATACGCAGTATTTT
12	TRBV7-8	TRBJ2-7	-	TRBD1	CASSETGSEQYF	TGTGCCAGCAGCGAGACAGGGTCCGAGCAGTACTTC